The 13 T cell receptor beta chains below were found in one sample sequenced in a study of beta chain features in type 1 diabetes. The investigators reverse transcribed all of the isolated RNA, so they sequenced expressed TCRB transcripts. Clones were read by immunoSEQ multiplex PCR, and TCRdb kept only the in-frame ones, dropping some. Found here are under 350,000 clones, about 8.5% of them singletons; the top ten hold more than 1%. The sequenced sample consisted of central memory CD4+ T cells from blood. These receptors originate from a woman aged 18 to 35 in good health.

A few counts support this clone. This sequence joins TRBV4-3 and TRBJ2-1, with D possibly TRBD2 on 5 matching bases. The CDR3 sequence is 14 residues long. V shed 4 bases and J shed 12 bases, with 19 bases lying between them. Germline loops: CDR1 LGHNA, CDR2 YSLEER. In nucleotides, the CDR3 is TGCGCCAGCAGCCGAATCAGATATAGCGAAAGGCAGTTCTTC. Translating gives CASSRIRYSERQFF.

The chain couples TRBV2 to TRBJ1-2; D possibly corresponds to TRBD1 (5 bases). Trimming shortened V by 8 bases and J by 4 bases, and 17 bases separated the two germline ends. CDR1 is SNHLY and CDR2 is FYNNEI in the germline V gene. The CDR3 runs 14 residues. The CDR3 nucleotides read TGTGCCAGCGGCCGGCAGGGAGGCTCCTATGGCTACACCTTC. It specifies CASGRQGGSYGYTF. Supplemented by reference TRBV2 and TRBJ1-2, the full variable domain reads EPEVTQTPSHQVTQMGQEVILRCVPISNHLYFYWYRQILGQKVEFLVSFYNNEISEKSEIFDDQFSVERPDGSNFTLKIRSTKLEDSAMYFCASGRQGGSYGYTFGSGTRLTVV.

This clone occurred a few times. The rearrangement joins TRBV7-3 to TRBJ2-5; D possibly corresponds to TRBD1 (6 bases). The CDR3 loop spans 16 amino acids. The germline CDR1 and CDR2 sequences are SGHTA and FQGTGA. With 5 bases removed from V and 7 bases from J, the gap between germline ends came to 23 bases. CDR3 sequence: CASSPGIRGSGGTQYF. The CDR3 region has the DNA TGTGCCAGCAGCCCGGGAATTAGGGGGTCTGGAGGGACCCAGTACTTC.

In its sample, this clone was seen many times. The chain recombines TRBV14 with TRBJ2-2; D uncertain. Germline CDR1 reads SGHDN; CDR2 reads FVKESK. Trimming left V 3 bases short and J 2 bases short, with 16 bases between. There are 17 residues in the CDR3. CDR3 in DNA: TGTGCCAGCAGCCAGCGTAGGCAGTCCCTCAACACCGGGGAGCTGTTTTTT. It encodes CASSQRRQSLNTGELFF.

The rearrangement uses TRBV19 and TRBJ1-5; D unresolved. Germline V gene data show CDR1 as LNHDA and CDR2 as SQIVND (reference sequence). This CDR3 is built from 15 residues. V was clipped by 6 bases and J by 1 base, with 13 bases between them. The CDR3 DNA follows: TGTGCCAGTAGATTACAAAGCAGAAGCAATCAGCCCCAGCATTTT. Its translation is CASRLQSRSNQPQHF.

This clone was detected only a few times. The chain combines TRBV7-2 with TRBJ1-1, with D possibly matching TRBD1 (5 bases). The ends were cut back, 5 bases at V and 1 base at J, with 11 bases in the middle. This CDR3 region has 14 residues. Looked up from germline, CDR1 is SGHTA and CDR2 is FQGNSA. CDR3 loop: CASSQAQGNTEAFF. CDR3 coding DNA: TGTGCCAGCAGCCAGGCCCAGGGGAACACTGAAGCTTTCTTT.

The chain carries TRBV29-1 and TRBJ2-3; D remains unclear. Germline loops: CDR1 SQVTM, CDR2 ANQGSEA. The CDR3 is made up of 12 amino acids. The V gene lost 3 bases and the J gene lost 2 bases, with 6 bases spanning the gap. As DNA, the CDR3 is TGCAGCGTTGACGGCGACACAGATACGCAGTATTTT. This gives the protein CSVDGDTDTQYF.

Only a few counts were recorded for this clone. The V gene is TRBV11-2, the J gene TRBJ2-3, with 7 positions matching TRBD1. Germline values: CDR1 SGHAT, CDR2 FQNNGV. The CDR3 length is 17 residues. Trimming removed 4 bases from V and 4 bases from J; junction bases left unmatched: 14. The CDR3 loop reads CASSYKTGRYQPDTQYF. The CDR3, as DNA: TGTGCCAGCAGCTACAAGACAGGGCGGTATCAACCAGATACGCAGTATTTT.

CDR3 protein: CASSEAPRSGELFF. CDR3 bases: TGTGCCAGCAGCGAGGCCCCGAGGTCCGGGGAGCTGTTTTTT. The chain combines TRBV9 with TRBJ2-2, with D unclear. V lost 3 bases to trimming and J lost 6 bases, with 12 bases between them. The germline gives CDR1 SGDLS, CDR2 YYNGEE. CDR3 length equals 14 residues.

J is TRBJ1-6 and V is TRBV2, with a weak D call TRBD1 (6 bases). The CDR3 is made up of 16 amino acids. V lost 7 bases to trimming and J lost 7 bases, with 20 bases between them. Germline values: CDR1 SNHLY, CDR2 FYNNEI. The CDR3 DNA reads TGTGCCAGCAACGAGGGGGGGAGTGGTTGGAATTCACCCCTCCACTTT. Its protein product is CASNEGGSGWNSPLHF.

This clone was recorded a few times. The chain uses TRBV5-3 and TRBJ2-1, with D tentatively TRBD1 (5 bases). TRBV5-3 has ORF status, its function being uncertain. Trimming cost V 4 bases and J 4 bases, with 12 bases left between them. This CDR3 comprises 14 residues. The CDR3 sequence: CARSQDRQYNEQFF. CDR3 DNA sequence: TGTGCCAGAAGCCAAGACAGACAGTACAATGAGCAGTTCTTC.

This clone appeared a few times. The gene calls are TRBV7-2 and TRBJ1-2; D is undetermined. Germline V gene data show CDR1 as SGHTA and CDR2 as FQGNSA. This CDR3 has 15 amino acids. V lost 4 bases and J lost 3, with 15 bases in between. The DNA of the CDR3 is TGTGCCAGCAGCTCCCCTCCGACTGGTGACTATGGCTACACCTTC. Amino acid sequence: CASSSPPTGDYGYTF.

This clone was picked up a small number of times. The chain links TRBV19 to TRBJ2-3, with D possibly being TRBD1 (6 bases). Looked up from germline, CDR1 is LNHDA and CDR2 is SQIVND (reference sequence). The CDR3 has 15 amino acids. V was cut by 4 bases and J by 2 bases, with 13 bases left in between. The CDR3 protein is CASSTRTGITDTQYF. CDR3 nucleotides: TGTGCCAGTAGTACCCGAACAGGGATCACAGATACGCAGTATTTT.